The 25 T cell receptor beta chains reported below all come from one sample, sequenced in a study of cytomegalovirus exposure and HLA in healthy donors. It was with 60 Vbeta and 13 Jbeta primers that the PCR ran. Data came from immunoSEQ multiplex PCR; TCRdb stores just in-frame clones and leaves some out. The table has approximately 210,000 clones, 75% to 85% seen once. Sample: PBMCs. The receptors shown here come from a male donor in good health and CMV-seropositive.

The chain uses TRBV10-3 and TRBJ2-7, with 8 bases fitting TRBD2. Germline CDR1 is ENHRY and CDR2 is SYGVKD. This CDR3 has 14 amino acids. The V gene end was trimmed by 7 bases and the J gene end by 7 bases; junction bases not matched to a gene: 12. The CDR3 bases are TGTGCCATCACACGGGGACTAGAGGCCCAAGAGCAGTACTTC. As protein: CAITRGLEAQEQYF.

This chain joins TRBV9 and TRBJ1-1, with 8 bases aligning to TRBD1. CDR1 SGDLS and CDR2 YYNGEE come from the germline V gene. The V and J ends lost 2 bases and 6 bases, in that order; junction bases with no gene match: 6. The CDR3 sequence is 14 residues long. CDR3 sequence: CASSVTGESAEAFF. CDR3 bases: TGTGCCAGCAGCGTGACAGGGGAATCAGCTGAAGCTTTCTTT.

The chain links TRBV4-1 to TRBJ2-7; D is unclear. V lost 1 base and J lost 6, with 7 bases in between. This CDR3 spans 12 amino acids. CDR1 is MGHRA and CDR2 is YSYEKL in the germline V gene. The CDR3 loop reads CASSQGPSEQYF. The CDR3 DNA follows: TGCGCCAGCAGCCAAGGTCCCTCCGAGCAGTACTTC.

J is TRBJ2-5 and V is TRBV7-6, with D unclear. With the DNA end fitting TRBJ2-7 better, the J assignment may be wrong. The CDR3 covers 13 residues. The germline V gene encodes CDR1 SGHVS and CDR2 FNYEAQ. In DNA form, the CDR3 reads TGTGCCAGCAGCTTAGTAGCTTCGAACGAGCAGTACTTC. Its protein is CASSLVASNEQYF.

About this clone: The sample holds other DNA sequences that translate to the same CDR3. This rearrangement joins TRBV6-5 to TRBJ1-2, with 10 bases matching TRBD1. Trimming at V came to 0 bases and at J to 4 bases, leaving 2 bases not matched to a gene. Germline CDR1 and CDR2: MNHEY and SVGAGI. CDR3 length: 15 residues. CDR3 DNA: TGTGCCAGCAGTTACTCCGGACAGGGGGGCTATGGCTACACCTTC. This sequence encodes CASSYSGQGGYGYTF.

V and J are TRBV9 and TRBJ2-3, with 10 bases matching TRBD1. Germline V lookup: CDR1 SGDLS, CDR2 YYNGEE. The length of the CDR3 is 15 residues. The J segment lost 6 bases and the V segment lost 0 bases, leaving 4 bases of the junction unmatched. The DNA for the CDR3 is TGTGCCAGCAGCGTAGGGACAGGGGGAGGTGATACGCAGTATTTT. Translating it yields CASSVGTGGGDTQYF. The full variable domain, in which reference TRBV9 and TRBJ2-3 provide the parts outside the CDR3, is DSGVTQTPKHLITATGQRVTLRCSPRSGDLSVYWYQQSLDQGLQFLIQYYNGEERAKGNILERFSAQQFPDLHSELNLSSLELGDSALYFCASSVGTGGGDTQYFGPGTRLTVL.

This clone showed up just a few times. V and J are TRBV14 and TRBJ2-7; TRBD2 matches 9 bases. V trimming: 4 bases; J trimming: 6 bases; junction bases outside the gene matches: 7. This CDR3 contains 14 residues. Germline V gives CDR1 SGHDN, CDR2 FVKESK. CDR3 in DNA: TGTGCCAGCAGCCGAATAGCGGGAGCTCTCGAGCAGTACTTC. It specifies CASSRIAGALEQYF.

The chain links TRBV4-3 to TRBJ2-7; D gene ambiguous. Trimming pared 1 base from V and 3 bases from J, leaving 10 bases between. Germline CDR1 is LGHNA and CDR2 is YSLEER. This CDR3 has 14 amino acids. The CDR3 spells CASSQGSGVYEQYF. The CDR3 coding sequence is TGCGCCAGCAGCCAAGGGTCAGGTGTCTACGAGCAGTACTTC.

The genes are TRBV29-1 and TRBJ2-7, with 8 bases aligning to TRBD1. The ends lost 7 bases at V and 2 bases at J; junction bases unmatched: 19. This CDR3 contains 17 residues. CDR1 is SQVTM and CDR2 is ANQGSEA in the germline V gene. The CDR3: CSEERQGKKRVTYEQYF. For the CDR3, the DNA is TGCAGCGAAGAGCGACAGGGGAAGAAGAGGGTTACCTACGAGCAGTACTTC.

V gene TRBV14 combines with J gene TRBJ2-7; D is possibly TRBD1 (5 bases). Between the trimmed V and J ends, which lost 3 bases and 5 bases, there was a span of 17 bases. CDR1 SGHDN and CDR2 FVKESK come from the germline V gene. This CDR3 spans 15 amino acids. The CDR3 region has the DNA TGTGCCAGCAGCCATATAGGGGCGCCCCTCGACGAGCAGTACTTC. It specifies CASSHIGAPLDEQYF.

The chain joins TRBV7-2 to TRBJ1-2; the D gene is possibly TRBD1 (5 bases). The CDR3 consists of 12 residues. The ends were cut back, 6 bases at V and 8 bases at J, with 13 bases in the middle. Per the germline V gene, CDR1 is SGHTA and CDR2 is FQGNSA. Here the CDR3 DNA reads TGTGCCAGCAGTTTCGACAGTAGGGGCTACACCTTC. It yields the protein CASSFDSRGYTF.

In this sample, this clone turned up once. This chain links TRBV10-3 with TRBJ2-6, with 10 bases lining up with TRBD1. Germline CDR1 ENHRY, CDR2 SYGVKD. V dropped 10 bases and J dropped 2; count of bases not matched to a gene: 11. The CDR3 is made up of 17 amino acids. In DNA, the CDR3 is TGTGCCACCGTGCTAGGACAGGGGGTTGCTGGGGCCAACGTCCTGACTTTC. Translated, it gives CATVLGQGVAGANVLTF.

This chain joins TRBV4-2 and TRBJ2-2; D perhaps matches TRBD1 (6 bases). Germline V gene data show CDR1 as LGHNA and CDR2 as YNFKEQ. V was trimmed by 4 bases and J by 3 bases, leaving 9 bases between them. The CDR3 loop spans 14 amino acids. CDR3: CASSPRQDTGELFF. DNA of the CDR3: TGTGCCAGCAGCCCGAGACAGGACACCGGGGAGCTGTTTTTT.

The chain combines TRBV28 with TRBJ1-3; 11 nucleotides line up with TRBD1. V was pared by 3 bases and J by 4 bases, with 5 bases of the junction left unmatched. The germline V gene encodes CDR1 MDHEN and CDR2 SYDVKM. This CDR3 is built from 16 residues. CDR3 sequence (DNA): TGTGCCAGCAGTTTGTGGACAGGGGGCGTGGGAAACACCATATATTTT. Protein: CASSLWTGGVGNTIYF.

The chain couples TRBV15 to TRBJ2-2, with 8 bases aligning to TRBD1. Per the germline V gene, CDR1 is LNHNV and CDR2 is YYDKDF (reference sequence). This CDR3 is built from 15 residues. Trimming cost V 1 base and J 5 bases; bases outside gene matches: 3. The CDR3 DNA follows: TGTGCCACCAGCAGAGGACAGGGGCGAACCGGGGAGCTGTTTTTT. Amino acids: CATSRGQGRTGELFF.

The J gene is TRBJ1-2, the V gene TRBV29-1; TRBD1 might be the D (5 bases). V lost 7 bases to trimming and J lost 2 bases, with 11 bases between them. CDR1 and CDR2 (germline): SQVTM, ANQGSEA. This CDR3 spans 12 amino acids. CDR3: CSGRANNYGYTF. The CDR3 DNA is TGCAGCGGCAGGGCAAACAACTATGGCTACACCTTC.

The rearrangement joins TRBV27 to TRBJ2-3, with 8 bases identical to TRBD2. With 5 bases clipped from V and 5 bases from J, the junction kept 12 bases outside the gene matches. This CDR3 region has 16 residues. CDR1 and CDR2 (germline): MNHEY, SMNVEV (reference sequence). The CDR3 nucleotides are TGTGCCAGCAGTCCCGTCTATCCAGCGGGGGAAGATACGCAGTATTTT. Residues: CASSPVYPAGEDTQYF.

The chain employs TRBV2 and TRBJ2-1; 7 bases are shared with TRBD2. The CDR3 runs to 16 residues. Germline values: CDR1 SNHLY, CDR2 FYNNEI. Unmatched junction bases numbered 18, after V lost 8 bases and J lost 8 bases. CDR3 protein: CASLGLRLAKFDEQFF. The CDR3, as DNA: TGTGCCAGCTTAGGCTTGAGACTAGCTAAATTCGATGAGCAGTTCTTC.

V is TRBV30 and J is TRBJ1-2, with a tentative D call TRBD1 (6 bases). CDR1 and CDR2 from the germline V gene are GTSNPN and SVGIG (reference sequence). V was clipped by 8 bases and J by 8 bases, with 15 bases between them. The CDR3 runs 11 residues. CDR3 in amino acids: CAGQISVGYTF. The CDR3 region has the DNA TGTGCCGGACAGATTTCTGTCGGCTACACCTTC.

The J gene is TRBJ1-5, the V gene TRBV6-5; D remains ambiguous. The CDR3 runs 13 residues. CDR1 MNHEY and CDR2 SVGAGI come from the germline V gene. V was pared by 6 bases and J by 6 bases, with 12 bases between. The CDR3 loop reads CASRGGVGQPQHF. The CDR3 nucleotides are TGTGCCAGCAGGGGAGGCGTGGGTCAGCCCCAGCATTTT.

This clone was counted between two and nine times. The rearrangement joins TRBV7-8 to TRBJ1-3, with D possibly being TRBD1 (6 bases). V dropped 1 base and J dropped 2 bases, with 18 bases sitting between them. CDR1 is SGHVS and CDR2 is FQNEAQ in the germline V gene. This CDR3 has 18 residues. CDR3: CASSLVSPGRGPGNTIYF. The CDR3, as DNA: TGTGCCAGCAGCTTAGTATCCCCAGGCAGGGGTCCTGGAAACACCATATATTTT.

V is TRBV19 and J is TRBJ1-1; TRBD1 is a possible D gene (5 bases). Trimming left V 3 bases short and J 4 bases short, with 9 bases between. The CDR3 is 13 residues long. Germline V CDR1 and CDR2: LNHDA, SQIVND (reference sequence). CDR3 sequence (DNA): TGTGCCAGTAGTATGTTCGGGGGCACTGAAGCTTTCTTT. The encoded protein is CASSMFGGTEAFF.

The chain is built from TRBV11-2 and TRBJ2-1; 9 positions agree with TRBD2. Looked up from germline, CDR1 is SGHAT and CDR2 is FQNNGV. This CDR3 region has 17 residues. The V segment lost 0 bases and the J segment 4 bases; nucleotides outside the gene matches: 7. CDR3: CASSLDRIAGAYNEQFF. CDR3 DNA: TGTGCCAGCAGCTTAGATCGGATAGCGGGAGCTTACAATGAGCAGTTCTTC.

This chain joins TRBV4-2 and TRBJ2-5, with TRBD2 matching 13 bases. Germline CDR1 LGHNA, CDR2 YNFKEQ. V shed 3 bases and J 4 bases; nucleotides not matched to a gene: 2. CDR3 length: 15 residues. CDR3 nucleotide sequence: TGTGCCAGCAGCCAGGGGACTAGCGGGGTAGAGACCCAGTACTTC. Its translation: CASSQGTSGVETQYF.

The rearrangement uses TRBV6-1 and TRBJ2-7; D is ambiguous. The germline V and J ends were trimmed by 6 bases and 2 bases, with 5 bases remaining between them. The germline V gene has CDR1 MNHNS and CDR2 SASEGT. This CDR3 has 11 residues. This chain's CDR3 is CASSRTYEQYF. The CDR3 nucleotides are TGTGCCAGCAGCAGGACCTACGAGCAGTACTTC.